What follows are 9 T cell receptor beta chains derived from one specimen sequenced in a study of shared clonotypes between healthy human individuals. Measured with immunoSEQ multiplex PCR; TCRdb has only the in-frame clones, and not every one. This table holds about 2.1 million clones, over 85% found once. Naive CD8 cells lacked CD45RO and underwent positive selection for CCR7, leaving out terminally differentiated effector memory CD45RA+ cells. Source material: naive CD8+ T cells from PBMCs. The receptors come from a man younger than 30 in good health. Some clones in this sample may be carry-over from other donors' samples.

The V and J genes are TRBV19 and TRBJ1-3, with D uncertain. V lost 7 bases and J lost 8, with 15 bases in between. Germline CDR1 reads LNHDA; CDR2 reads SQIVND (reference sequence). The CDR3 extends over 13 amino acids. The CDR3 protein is CASTAYGGDTIYF. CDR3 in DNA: TGTGCCAGTACCGCTTACGGCGGAGACACCATATATTTT.

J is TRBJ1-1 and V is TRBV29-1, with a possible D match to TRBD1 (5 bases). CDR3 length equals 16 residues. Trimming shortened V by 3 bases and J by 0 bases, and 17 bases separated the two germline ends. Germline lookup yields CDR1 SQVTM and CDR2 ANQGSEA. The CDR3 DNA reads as TGCAGCGTTGAGTGGGACGATATATATATGAACACTGAAGCTTTCTTT. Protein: CSVEWDDIYMNTEAFF.

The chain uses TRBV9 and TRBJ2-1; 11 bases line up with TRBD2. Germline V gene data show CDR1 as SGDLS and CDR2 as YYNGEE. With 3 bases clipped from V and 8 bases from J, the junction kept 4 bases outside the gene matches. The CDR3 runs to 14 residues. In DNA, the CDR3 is TGTGCCAGCAGCGCGACTAGCGGGACAGATGAGCAGTTCTTC. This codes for CASSATSGTDEQFF.

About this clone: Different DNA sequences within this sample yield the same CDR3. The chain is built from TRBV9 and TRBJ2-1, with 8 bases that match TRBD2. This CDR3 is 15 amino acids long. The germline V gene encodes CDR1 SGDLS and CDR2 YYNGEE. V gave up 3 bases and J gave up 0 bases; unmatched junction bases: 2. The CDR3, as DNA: TGTGCCAGCAGCGCGGGGACTAGCTCCTACAATGAGCAGTTCTTC. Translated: CASSAGTSSYNEQFF.

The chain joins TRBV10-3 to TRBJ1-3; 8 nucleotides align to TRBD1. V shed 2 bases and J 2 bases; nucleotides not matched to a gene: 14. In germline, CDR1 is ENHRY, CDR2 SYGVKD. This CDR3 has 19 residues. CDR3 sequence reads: CAISEPGPLQGEPGNTIYF. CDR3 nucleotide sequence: TGTGCCATCAGTGAGCCCGGACCTTTACAGGGGGAGCCTGGAAACACCATATATTTT.

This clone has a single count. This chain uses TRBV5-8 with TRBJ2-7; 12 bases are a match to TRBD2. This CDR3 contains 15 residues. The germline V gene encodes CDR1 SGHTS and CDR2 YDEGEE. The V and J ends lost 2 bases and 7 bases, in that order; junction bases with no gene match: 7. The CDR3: CASSFGLAGGEEQYF. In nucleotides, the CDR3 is TGTGCCAGCAGCTTTGGCCTAGCGGGAGGGGAAGAGCAGTACTTC.

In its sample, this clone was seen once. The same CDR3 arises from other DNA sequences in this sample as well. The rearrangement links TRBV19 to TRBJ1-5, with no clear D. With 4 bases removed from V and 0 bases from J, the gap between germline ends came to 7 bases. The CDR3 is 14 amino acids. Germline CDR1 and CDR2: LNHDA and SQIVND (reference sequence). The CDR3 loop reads CASSTGFSNQPQHF. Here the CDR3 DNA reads TGTGCCAGTAGTACAGGTTTTAGCAATCAGCCCCAGCATTTT.

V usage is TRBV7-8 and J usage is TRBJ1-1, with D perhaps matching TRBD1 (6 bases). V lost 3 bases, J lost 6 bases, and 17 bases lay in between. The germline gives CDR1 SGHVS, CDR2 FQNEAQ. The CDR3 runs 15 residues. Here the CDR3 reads CASSFSWGEGAEAFF. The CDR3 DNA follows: TGTGCCAGCAGCTTTAGTTGGGGGGAGGGGGCTGAAGCTTTCTTT.

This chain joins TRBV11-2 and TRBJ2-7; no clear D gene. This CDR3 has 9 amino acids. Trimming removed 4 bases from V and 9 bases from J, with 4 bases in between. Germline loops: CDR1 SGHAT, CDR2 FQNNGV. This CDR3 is CASSSGQYF. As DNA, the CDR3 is TGTGCCAGCAGCTCTGGGCAGTACTTC.